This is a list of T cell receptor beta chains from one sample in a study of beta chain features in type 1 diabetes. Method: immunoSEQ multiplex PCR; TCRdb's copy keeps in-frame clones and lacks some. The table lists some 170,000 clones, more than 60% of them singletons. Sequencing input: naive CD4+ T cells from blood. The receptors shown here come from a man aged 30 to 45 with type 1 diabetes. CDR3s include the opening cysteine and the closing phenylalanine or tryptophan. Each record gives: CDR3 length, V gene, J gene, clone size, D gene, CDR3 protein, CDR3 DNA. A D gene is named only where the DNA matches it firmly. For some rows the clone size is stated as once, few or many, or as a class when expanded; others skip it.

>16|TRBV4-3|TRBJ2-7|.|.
CASSQEVGRSSYEQYF
TGCGCCAGCAGCCAAGAGGTAGGCCGAAGCTCCTACGAGCAGTACTTC
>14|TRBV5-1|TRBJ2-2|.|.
CASSLQGDTGELFF
TGCGCCAGCAGCTTACAGGGCGACACCGGGGAGCTGTTTTTT
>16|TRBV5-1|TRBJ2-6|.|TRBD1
CASSSHRGDGANVLTF
TGCGCCAGCAGCTCCCACAGGGGCGACGGGGCCAACGTCCTGACTTTC
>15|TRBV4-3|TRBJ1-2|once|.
CASSQDSASSYGYTF
TGCGCCAGCAGCCAAGACTCAGCTAGTAGCTATGGCTACACCTTC
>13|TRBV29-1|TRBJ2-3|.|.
CSVTLYRVDTQYF
TGCAGCGTGACCCTATACAGGGTAGATACGCAGTATTTT
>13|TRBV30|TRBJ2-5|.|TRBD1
CAWDRDREETQYF
TGTGCCTGGGACCGGGACAGAGAAGAGACCCAGTACTTC
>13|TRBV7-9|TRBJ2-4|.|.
CASSHKDRDIQYF
TGTGCCAGCAGCCATAAGGACCGGGACATTCAGTACTTC
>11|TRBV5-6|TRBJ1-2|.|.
CASSLSYGYTF
TGTGCCAGCAGCTTGTCCTATGGCTACACCTTC
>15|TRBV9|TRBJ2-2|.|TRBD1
CASSGDRGSTGELFF
TGTGCCAGCAGCGGAGACAGGGGGAGCACCGGGGAGCTGTTTTTT
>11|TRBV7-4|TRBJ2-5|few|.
CASSYTETQYF
TGTGCCAGCAGTTACACGGAGACCCAGTACTTC
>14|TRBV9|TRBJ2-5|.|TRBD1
CASSPGQGQETQYF
TGTGCCAGCAGCCCGGGACAGGGCCAAGAGACCCAGTACTTC
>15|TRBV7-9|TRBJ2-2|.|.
CASSERASNTGELFF
TGTGCCAGCAGCGAACGAGCTTCGAACACCGGGGAGCTGTTTTTT
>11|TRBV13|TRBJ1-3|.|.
CASSLRNTIYF
TGTGCCAGCAGCCTCAGAAACACCATATATTTT
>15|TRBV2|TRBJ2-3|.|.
CASSVGQGGPSAQYF
TGTGCCAGCAGTGTAGGGCAGGGCGGGCCGAGTGCGCAGTATTTT
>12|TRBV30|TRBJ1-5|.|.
CAWSLNGQPQHF
TGTGCCTGGAGTTTAAACGGTCAGCCCCAGCATTTT
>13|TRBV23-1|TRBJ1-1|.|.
CASSSARGDEAFF
TGCGCCAGCAGTTCCGCAAGGGGGGATGAAGCTTTCTTT
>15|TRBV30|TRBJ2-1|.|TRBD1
CAWSAGTGGHNEQFF
TGTGCCTGGAGTGCCGGGACAGGGGGCCACAATGAGCAGTTCTTC
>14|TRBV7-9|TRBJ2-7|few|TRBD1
CASSLEGQTYEQYF
TGTGCCAGCAGCTTAGAGGGACAGACCTACGAGCAGTACTTC
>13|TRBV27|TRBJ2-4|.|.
CASSSLAKNIQYF
TGTGCCAGCAGTTCGTTAGCCAAAAACATTCAGTACTTC
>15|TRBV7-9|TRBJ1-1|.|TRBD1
CASSLGTGSRAEAFF
TGTGCCAGCAGCTTGGGGACAGGGAGTAGGGCTGAAGCTTTCTTT
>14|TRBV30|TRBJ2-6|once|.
CAWRGRSGANVLTF
TGTGCCTGGAGAGGACGGTCTGGGGCCAACGTCCTGACTTTC
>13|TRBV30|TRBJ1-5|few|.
CAWSASMTEPQHF
TGTGCCTGGAGTGCGAGCATGACGGAGCCCCAGCATTTT
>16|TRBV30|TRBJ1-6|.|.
CAWSIGGSSYNSPLHF
TGTGCCTGGAGTATAGGGGGAAGCTCCTATAATTCACCCCTCCACTTT
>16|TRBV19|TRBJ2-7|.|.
CASSIVSGRGMLEQYF
TGTGCCAGTAGTATTGTGTCCGGCAGGGGAATGCTCGAGCAGTACTTC
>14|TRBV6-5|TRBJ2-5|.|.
CASSYSRYQETQYF
TGTGCCAGCAGTTACTCACGGTATCAAGAGACCCAGTACTTC
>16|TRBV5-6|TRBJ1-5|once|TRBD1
CASSLAVGQGASAQHF
TGTGCCAGCAGCTTGGCCGTAGGACAGGGGGCGTCGGCCCAGCATTTT
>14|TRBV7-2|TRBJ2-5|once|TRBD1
CASSWDRTQETQYF
TGTGCCAGCAGCTGGGACAGGACTCAAGAGACCCAGTACTTC
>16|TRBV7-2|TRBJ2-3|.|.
CASSSPRGKSTDTQYF
TGTGCCAGCAGTTCCCCCCGCGGGAAAAGCACAGATACGCAGTATTTT
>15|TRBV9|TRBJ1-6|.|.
CASSEMTGSNSPLHF
TGTGCCAGCAGCGAAATGACAGGATCCAATTCACCCCTCCACTTT
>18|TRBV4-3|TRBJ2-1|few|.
CASSITGLGGTLYNEQFF
TGCGCCAGCAGCATCACCGGTCTGGGCGGAACGCTATACAATGAGCAGTTCTTC
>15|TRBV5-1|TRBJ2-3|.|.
CASSSGQMVTDTQYF
TGCGCCAGCAGCTCCGGACAGATGGTTACAGATACGCAGTATTTT
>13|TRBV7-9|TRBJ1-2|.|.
CASSLGGTYGYTF
TGTGCCAGCAGCTTAGGAGGGACCTATGGCTACACCTTC
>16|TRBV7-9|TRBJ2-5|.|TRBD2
CASSLNPSGVAETQYF
TGTGCCAGCAGCTTAAACCCTAGCGGGGTTGCGGAGACCCAGTACTTC
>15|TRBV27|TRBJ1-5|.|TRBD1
CASGGQGHSNQPQHF
TGTGCCAGCGGGGGACAGGGGCATAGCAATCAGCCCCAGCATTTT
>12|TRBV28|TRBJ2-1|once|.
CASSSAGNEQFF
TGTGCCAGCAGTTCCGCAGGGAATGAGCAGTTCTTC
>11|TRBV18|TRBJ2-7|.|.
CASSPGREQYF
TGTGCCAGCTCACCAGGGCGGGAGCAGTACTTC
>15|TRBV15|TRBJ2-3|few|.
CATSRDGLGADTQYF
TGTGCCACCAGCAGAGATGGGCTCGGGGCAGATACGCAGTATTTT
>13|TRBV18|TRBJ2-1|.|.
CASLEGVYNEQFF
TGTGCCAGCTTGGAGGGGGTCTACAATGAGCAGTTCTTC
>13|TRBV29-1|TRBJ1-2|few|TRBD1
CSVERQGVDGYTF
TGCAGCGTTGAGCGACAGGGGGTTGATGGCTACACCTTC
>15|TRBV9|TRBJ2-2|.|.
CASSPSGQNTGELFF
TGTGCCAGCAGCCCAAGTGGACAGAACACCGGGGAGCTGTTTTTT
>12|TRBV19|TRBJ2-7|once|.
CASSPADYEQYF
TGTGCCAGTAGCCCGGCGGACTACGAGCAGTACTTC
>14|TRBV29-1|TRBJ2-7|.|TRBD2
CSVEELAAKGEQYF
TGCAGCGTTGAAGAGCTAGCGGCGAAGGGCGAGCAGTACTTC
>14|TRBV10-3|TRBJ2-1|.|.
CAISDGDGYNEQFF
TGTGCCATCAGTGATGGGGACGGCTACAATGAGCAGTTCTTC
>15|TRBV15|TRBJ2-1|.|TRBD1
CATSSGQGVGFEQFF
TGTGCCACCAGCAGTGGGCAGGGGGTAGGGTTTGAGCAGTTCTTC
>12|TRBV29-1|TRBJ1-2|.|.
CSVGRGQYGYTF
TGCAGCGTTGGGAGAGGGCAGTATGGCTACACCTTC
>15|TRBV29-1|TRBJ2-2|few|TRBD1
CSVFPRTGETGELFF
TGCAGCGTTTTCCCCCGCACAGGGGAAACCGGGGAGCTGTTTTTT
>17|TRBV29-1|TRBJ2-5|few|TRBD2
CSVADQLLAGADGTQYF
TGCAGCGTAGCCGATCAGTTACTAGCGGGGGCTGACGGGACCCAGTACTTC
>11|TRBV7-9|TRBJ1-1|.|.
CASSLGGEAFF
TGTGCCAGCAGCTTAGGTGGTGAAGCTTTCTTT
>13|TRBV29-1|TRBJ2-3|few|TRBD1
CSVRGISTDTQYF
TGCAGCGTCAGGGGGATAAGCACAGATACGCAGTATTTT
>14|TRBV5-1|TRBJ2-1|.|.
CASSLGGSSPEQFF
TGCGCCAGCAGCTTGGGAGGGTCTTCACCTGAGCAGTTCTTC
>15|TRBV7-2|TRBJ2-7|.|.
CASSLAWGRHYEQYF
TGTGCCAGCAGCTTAGCGTGGGGGCGTCACTACGAGCAGTACTTC
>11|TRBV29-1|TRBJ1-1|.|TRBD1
CSVSGGTEAFF
TGCAGCGTCTCAGGGGGCACTGAAGCTTTCTTT
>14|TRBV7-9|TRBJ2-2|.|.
CASSSAGNTGELFF
TGTGCCAGCAGCTCCGCAGGGAACACCGGGGAGCTGTTTTTT